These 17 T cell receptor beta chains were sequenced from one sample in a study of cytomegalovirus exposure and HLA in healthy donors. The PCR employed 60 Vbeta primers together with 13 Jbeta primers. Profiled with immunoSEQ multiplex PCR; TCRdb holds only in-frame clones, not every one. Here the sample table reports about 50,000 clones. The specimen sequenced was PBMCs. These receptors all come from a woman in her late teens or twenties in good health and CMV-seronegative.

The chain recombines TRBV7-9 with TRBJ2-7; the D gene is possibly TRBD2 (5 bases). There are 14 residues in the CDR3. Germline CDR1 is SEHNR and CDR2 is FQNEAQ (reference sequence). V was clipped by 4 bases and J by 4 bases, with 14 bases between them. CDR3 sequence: CASSSGYRVYEQYF. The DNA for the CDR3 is TGTGCCAGCAGCTCGGGGTACCGGGTATACGAGCAGTACTTC.

The CDR3 DNA reads as TGTGCCAGCAGCATTCCGGGACAGGCAGACTACGAGCAGTACTTC. This sequence encodes CASSIPGQADYEQYF. The chain employs TRBV5-4 and TRBJ2-7, with TRBD1 matching 8 bases. Germline V gives CDR1 SGHNT, CDR2 YYREEE (reference sequence). The V and J ends lost 4 bases and 3 bases, in that order; junction bases with no gene match: 9. The CDR3 runs to 15 residues.

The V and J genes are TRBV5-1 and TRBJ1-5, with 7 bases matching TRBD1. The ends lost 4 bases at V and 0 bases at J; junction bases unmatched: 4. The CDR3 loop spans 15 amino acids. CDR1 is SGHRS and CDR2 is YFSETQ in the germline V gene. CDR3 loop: CASSPGTVSNQPQHF. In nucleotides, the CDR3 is TGCGCCAGCAGCCCTGGGACAGTTAGCAATCAGCCCCAGCATTTT.

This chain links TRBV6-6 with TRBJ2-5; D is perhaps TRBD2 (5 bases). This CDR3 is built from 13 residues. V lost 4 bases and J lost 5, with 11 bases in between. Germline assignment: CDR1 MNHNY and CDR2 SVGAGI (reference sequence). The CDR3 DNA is TGTGCCAGCAGTTGGTCAGGCGGGGAGACCCAGTACTTC. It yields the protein CASSWSGGETQYF.

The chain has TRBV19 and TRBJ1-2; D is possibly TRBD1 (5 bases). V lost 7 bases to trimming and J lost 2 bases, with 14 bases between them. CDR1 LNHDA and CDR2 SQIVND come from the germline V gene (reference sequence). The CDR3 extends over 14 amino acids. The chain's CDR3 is CASTPARGNYGYTF. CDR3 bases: TGTGCCAGTACCCCGGCGCGGGGGAACTATGGCTACACCTTC.

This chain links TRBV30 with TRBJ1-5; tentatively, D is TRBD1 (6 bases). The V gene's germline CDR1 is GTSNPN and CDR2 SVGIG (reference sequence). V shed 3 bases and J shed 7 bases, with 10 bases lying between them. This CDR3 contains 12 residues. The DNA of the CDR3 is TGTGCCTGGAGCAGGGGAGACCAGCCCCAGCATTTT. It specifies CAWSRGDQPQHF.

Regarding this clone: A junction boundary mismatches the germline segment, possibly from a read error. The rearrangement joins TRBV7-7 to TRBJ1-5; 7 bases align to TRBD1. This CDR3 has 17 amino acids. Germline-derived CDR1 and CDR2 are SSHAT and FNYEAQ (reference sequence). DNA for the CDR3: TGTGCTAGCAGCTTAAGTGTAGACAGGGCGAGGGATCAGCCCCAGCATTTT. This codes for CASSLSVDRARDQPQHF.

CDR3 coding DNA: TGTGCCAGCAGCTCAACGACTAGCGGGAATGAGCAGTTCTTC. It encodes CASSSTTSGNEQFF. The chain links TRBV5-4 to TRBJ2-1; 10 positions agree with TRBD2. Germline assignment: CDR1 SGHNT and CDR2 YYREEE (reference sequence). This CDR3 spans 14 amino acids. The junction had 4 bases not matched to a gene; V was cut back by 3 bases and J by 7 bases.

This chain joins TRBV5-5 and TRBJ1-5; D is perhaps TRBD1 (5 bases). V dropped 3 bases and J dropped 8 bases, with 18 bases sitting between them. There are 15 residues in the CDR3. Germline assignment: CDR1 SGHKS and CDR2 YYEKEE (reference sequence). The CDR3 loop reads CASSSQVRGGEPQHF. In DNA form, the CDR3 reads TGTGCCAGCAGCTCCCAGGTCCGGGGAGGGGAGCCCCAGCATTTT.

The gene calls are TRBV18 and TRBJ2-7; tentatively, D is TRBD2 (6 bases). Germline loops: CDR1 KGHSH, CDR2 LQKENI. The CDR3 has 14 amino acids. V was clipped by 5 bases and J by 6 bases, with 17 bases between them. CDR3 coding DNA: TGTGCCAGCTCATCGGTGCCCGCGGGGCCCGAGCAGTACTTC. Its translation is CASSSVPAGPEQYF.

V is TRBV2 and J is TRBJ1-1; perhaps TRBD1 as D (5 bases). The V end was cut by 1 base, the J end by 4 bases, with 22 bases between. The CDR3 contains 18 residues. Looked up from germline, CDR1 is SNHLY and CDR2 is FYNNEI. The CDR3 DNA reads TGTGCCAGCAGTGAAGTTTTTGGGGCAGGGAGGTTCGGCACTGAAGCTTTCTTT. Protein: CASSEVFGAGRFGTEAFF.

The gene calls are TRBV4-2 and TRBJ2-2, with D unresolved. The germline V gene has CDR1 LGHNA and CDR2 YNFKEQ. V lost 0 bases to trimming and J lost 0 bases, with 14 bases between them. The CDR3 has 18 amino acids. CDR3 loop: CASSQDLPGAANTGELFF. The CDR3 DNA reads TGTGCCAGCAGCCAAGATCTCCCAGGTGCCGCGAACACCGGGGAGCTGTTTTTT.

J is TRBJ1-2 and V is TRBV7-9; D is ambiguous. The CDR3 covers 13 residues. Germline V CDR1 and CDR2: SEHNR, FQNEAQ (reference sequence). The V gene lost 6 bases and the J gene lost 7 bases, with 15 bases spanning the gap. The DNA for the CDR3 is TGTGCCAGCAGTACCGAGGGAATAGCTGGCTACACCTTC. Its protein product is CASSTEGIAGYTF.

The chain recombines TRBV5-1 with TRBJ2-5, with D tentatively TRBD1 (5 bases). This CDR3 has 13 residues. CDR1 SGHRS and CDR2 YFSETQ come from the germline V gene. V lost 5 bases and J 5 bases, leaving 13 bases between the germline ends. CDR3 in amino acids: CASRLQGQETQYF. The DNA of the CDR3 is TGCGCCAGCAGGCTCCAGGGCCAGGAGACCCAGTACTTC.

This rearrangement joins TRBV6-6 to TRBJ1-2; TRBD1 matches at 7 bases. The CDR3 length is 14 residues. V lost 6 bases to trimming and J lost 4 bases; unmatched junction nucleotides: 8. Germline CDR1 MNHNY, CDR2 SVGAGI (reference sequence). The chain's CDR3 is CASRGGQEGYGYTF. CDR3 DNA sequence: TGTGCCAGCAGGGGAGGACAGGAGGGCTATGGCTACACCTTC.

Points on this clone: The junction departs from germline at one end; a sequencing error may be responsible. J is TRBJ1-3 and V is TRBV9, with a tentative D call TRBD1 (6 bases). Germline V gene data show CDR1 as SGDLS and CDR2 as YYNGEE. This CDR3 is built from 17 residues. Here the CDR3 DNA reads TGTGCCAGCAGCGTAGGAAGTGAAGTAGACAGGAGAAACAACATATATTTT. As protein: CASSVGSEVDRRNNIYF. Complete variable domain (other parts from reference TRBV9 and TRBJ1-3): DSGVTQTPKHLITATGQRVTLRCSPRSGDLSVYWYQQSLDQGLQFLIQYYNGEERAKGNILERFSAQQFPDLHSELNLSSLELGDSALYFCASSVGSEVDRRNNIYFGEGSWLTVV.

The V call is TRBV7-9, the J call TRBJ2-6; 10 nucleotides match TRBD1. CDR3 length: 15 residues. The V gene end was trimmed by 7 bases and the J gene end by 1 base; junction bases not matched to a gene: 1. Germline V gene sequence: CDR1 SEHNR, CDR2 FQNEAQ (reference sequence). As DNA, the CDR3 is TGTGCCAGCATGGACAGGGGGTCTGGGGCCAACGTCCTGACTTTC. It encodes CASMDRGSGANVLTF.